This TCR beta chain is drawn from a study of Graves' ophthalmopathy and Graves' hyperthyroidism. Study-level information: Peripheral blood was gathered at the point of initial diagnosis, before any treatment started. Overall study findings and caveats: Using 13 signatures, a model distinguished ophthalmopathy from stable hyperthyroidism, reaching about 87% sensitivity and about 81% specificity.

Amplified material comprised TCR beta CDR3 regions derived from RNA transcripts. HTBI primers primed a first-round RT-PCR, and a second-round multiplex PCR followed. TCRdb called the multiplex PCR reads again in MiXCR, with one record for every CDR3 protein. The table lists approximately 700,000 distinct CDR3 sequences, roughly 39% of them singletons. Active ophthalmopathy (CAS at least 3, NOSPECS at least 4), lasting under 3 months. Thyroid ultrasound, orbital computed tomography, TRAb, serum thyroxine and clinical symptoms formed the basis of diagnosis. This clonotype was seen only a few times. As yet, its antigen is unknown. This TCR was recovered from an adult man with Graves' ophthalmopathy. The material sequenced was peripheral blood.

The CDR3 sequence is CASSPLASAGELFF. As DNA, the CDR3 is TGCGCCAGCAGCCCCCTAGCCAGCGCCGGGGAGCTGTTTTTT. The chain employs TRBV5-1 and TRBJ2-2, with a possible D match to TRBD2 (5 bases). Trimming took 4 bases from V and 6 from J, leaving 13 bases between them. The CDR3 is made up of 14 amino acids. Germline values: CDR1 SGHRS, CDR2 YFSETQ.